The entry that follows covers one TCR beta chain sequence. This sample was taken from a study of blood T cell repertoires in COVID-19. Study-level background: Both acute and convalescent COVID-19 samples were obtained from the United States, Italy and Spain. The analysed material was cDNA or gDNA that came from T cells, B-cell-depleted T cells, or PBMCs.

Per the authors' pipeline: How many nucleated cells were present was estimated from reference gene primer amplification. The data were produced by immunoSEQ multiplex PCR, yet TCRdb's version contains in-frame clones alone and is incomplete. V and J calls plus clone size are reproduced from that table; the DNA served to infer D and trimming. The repertoire includes tens of thousands of clones, about 77% of them detected once, and roughly a fifth sits in the top ten. V lost 1 base and J lost 6; bases outside the gene matches: 1. This CDR3 is 15 amino acids long. Germline assignment: CDR1 LGHNA and CDR2 YNFKEQ.

The chain is built from TRBV4-2 and TRBJ2-2; 11 nucleotides line up with TRBD2. Sequencing was done on a sample of peripheral blood. This clonotype was sampled from a human donor with active or convalescent COVID-19. The donor label of this sample is uncertain. CDR3 sequence: CASSQALAGAGELFF. The CDR3 DNA reads as TGTGCCAGCAGCCAAGCACTAGCGGGAGCCGGGGAGCTGTTTTTT.